This TCR beta chain is drawn from a study of blood T cell repertoires in COVID-19. The germline V gene has CDR1 GTSNPN and CDR2 SVGIG (reference sequence). The CDR3 consists of 12 residues. V lost 2 bases to trimming and J lost 2 bases, with 5 bases between them. Assay: immunoSEQ multiplex PCR; the TCRdb copy retains only in-frame clones and omits some. The data contain roughly 150,000 clones, around 91% of them singletons. This clone came up a few times. The receptor was isolated from a woman aged 55-70 years with active COVID-19. The sequencing input was peripheral blood. This chain links TRBV30 with TRBJ2-3; D not certain. The CDR3 here is CAWSLNTDTQYF. The CDR3 DNA follows: TGTGCCTGGAGTCTTAACACAGATACGCAGTATTTT.